The clone carrying this TCR beta chain was counted only a few times. This sample is part of a study of radiation and T cells in renal cell carcinoma. V lost 0 bases, J lost 5 bases, and 16 bases lay in between. This CDR3 has 16 amino acids. Germline CDR1 reads MNHEY; CDR2 reads SVGAGI. Regarding time point: baseline pretreatment blood. Treatment described: 15 Gy SBRT to primary tumor, nephrectomy 4 weeks later. Data came from immunoSEQ multiplex PCR; TCRdb stores just in-frame clones and leaves some out. The table records 20,000 to 25,000 clones, 80% of them present only once. The TCR was taken from a man aged 55 to 69 with renal cell carcinoma. V and J are TRBV6-5 and TRBJ2-5, with a possible D match to TRBD2 (6 bases). The material was blood, obtained from a patient whose treatment included radiotherapy and nephrectomy. The CDR3 nucleotides are TGTGCCAGCAGTTACTCGAACGATGGGACTTGGGAGACCCAGTACTTC. Protein sequence: CASSYSNDGTWETQYF.